One and the same sample provided the 11 T cell receptor beta chains below, sequenced in a study of shared clonotypes between healthy human individuals. Method: immunoSEQ multiplex PCR; TCRdb's copy keeps in-frame clones and lacks some. The sample carries about 460,000 clones, roughly three quarters recorded once. The sequencing sample was made of PBMCs. The receptors shown here come from a woman in her 40s in good health. Some clones in this sample may be carry-over from other donors' samples.

The V call is TRBV6-1, the J call TRBJ1-2, with TRBD1 matching 9 bases. Trimming at V came to 4 bases and at J to 5 bases, leaving 14 bases not matched to a gene. Germline V gene lookup returns CDR1 MNHNS and CDR2 SASEGT. The CDR3 length is 17 residues. CDR3 in DNA: TGTGCCAGCAGTGCGCGGCCCGGGACAGGGCAGGAGTATGGCTACACCTTC. It encodes CASSARPGTGQEYGYTF.

The chain has TRBV15 and TRBJ1-5; D gene uncertain. V was pared by 1 base and J by 7 bases, with 8 bases between. The V gene's germline CDR1 is LNHNV and CDR2 YYDKDF (reference sequence). The CDR3 covers 13 residues. CDR3 bases: TGTGCCACCAGCAGAGCTAAGGAACAGCCCCAGCATTTT. Translating gives CATSRAKEQPQHF.

On this clone itself: Other DNA sequences in the sample encode the same CDR3. The V and J genes are TRBV20-1 and TRBJ2-1; no definite D call. Germline lookup yields CDR1 DFQATT and CDR2 SNEGSKA (reference sequence). The V end was cut by 6 bases, the J end by 4 bases, with 7 bases between. The CDR3 consists of 11 residues. DNA for the CDR3: TGCAGTGCCCGTTGGTACAATGAGCAGTTCTTC. Translated, it gives CSARWYNEQFF.

This clone has just one count. The chain is built from TRBV5-1 and TRBJ2-1, with D perhaps TRBD2 (6 bases). The V gene's germline CDR1 is SGHRS and CDR2 YFSETQ. V was pared by 0 bases and J by 4 bases, with 14 bases between. This CDR3 has 16 residues. In DNA, the CDR3 is TGCGCCAGCAGCTTGGCCGGGCGGGGCCTTTACAATGAGCAGTTCTTC. This codes for CASSLAGRGLYNEQFF.

The rearrangement joins TRBV9 to TRBJ1-3, with no clear D. Trimming shortened V by 4 bases and J by 8 bases, and 10 bases separated the two germline ends. CDR3 length equals 12 residues. Germline V CDR1 and CDR2: SGDLS, YYNGEE. The CDR3 region is CASSLSEDTIYF. The CDR3 DNA follows: TGTGCCAGCAGCCTGTCGGAAGACACCATATATTTT.

The chain recombines TRBV18 with TRBJ1-2; 7 positions agree with TRBD1. The CDR3 covers 17 residues. Germline V gene lookup returns CDR1 KGHSH and CDR2 LQKENI. V lost 3 bases and J lost 5; bases outside the gene matches: 15. The DNA of the CDR3 is TGTGCCAGCTCACCCGCGAAGGGGGCAACAGGGGTGTATGGCTACACCTTC. It is translated as CASSPAKGATGVYGYTF.

DNA for the CDR3: TGTGCCAGCAGCTTTTCGGGCAACACTGAAGCTTTCTTT. It specifies CASSFSGNTEAFF. V usage is TRBV7-6 and J usage is TRBJ1-1; D is undetermined. V lost 3 bases to trimming and J lost 2 bases, with 7 bases between them. The CDR3 is 13 amino acids. Per the germline V gene, CDR1 is SGHVS and CDR2 is FNYEAQ.

The rearrangement uses TRBV29-1 and TRBJ1-2, with D possibly being TRBD1 (5 bases). The V end was cut by 3 bases, the J end by 1 base, with 12 bases between. The CDR3 sequence is 14 residues long. In germline, CDR1 is SQVTM, CDR2 ANQGSEA. CDR3 coding DNA: TGCAGCGTTGAGGATGAGGGGAATAACTATGGCTACACCTTC. Its protein product is CSVEDEGNNYGYTF.

V is TRBV5-1 and J is TRBJ2-3; weak D call: TRBD1 (6 bases). Germline V gene sequence: CDR1 SGHRS, CDR2 YFSETQ. There are 17 residues in the CDR3. Trimming stripped 0 bases from V and 2 bases from J, with 16 bases between. The CDR3: CASSLADQGWNTDTQYF. Here the CDR3 DNA reads TGCGCCAGCAGCTTGGCAGATCAGGGGTGGAACACAGATACGCAGTATTTT.

The chain uses TRBV11-1 and TRBJ2-7; 10 bases line up with TRBD2. The CDR3 sequence is 15 residues long. Germline values: CDR1 SGHAT, CDR2 FQDESV (reference sequence). Unmatched junction bases numbered 7, after V lost 6 bases and J lost 2 bases. DNA for the CDR3: TGTGCCAGCAGGTCAGGACTAGCGGAAGCCTACGAGCAGTACTTC. It encodes CASRSGLAEAYEQYF.

The genes are TRBV5-1 and TRBJ1-1; no clear D gene. The CDR3 contains 13 residues. V was pared by 0 bases and J by 7 bases, with 10 bases between. CDR1 SGHRS and CDR2 YFSETQ come from the germline V gene. CDR3 residues: CASSLDFLNEAFF. The CDR3 nucleotides read TGCGCCAGCAGCTTGGACTTCTTGAATGAAGCTTTCTTT.